This T cell receptor beta chain was retrieved from a study of cytomegalovirus exposure and HLA in healthy donors (dated by TCRdb to 2016 to 2017). A note on the overall study: In an earlier analysis of some 550 of the donors, 250 to 350 Gb of sequence data and roughly 100 million unique TCR beta sequences from 150 million to 200 million T cells were reported. Donor age, sex, ethnicity and CMV serostatus were compiled together with the repertoire data. Of the roughly 410 genotyped donors, 65% to 90% were placed in the genetic ancestry cluster associated with self-reported Caucasian donors. To decide whether each TCR beta V gene segment behaved as functional or pseudogenic, an earlier analysis of approximately 590 of the donors relied on high-throughput TCR beta sequencing. HLA typing included class I and class II loci at four-digit resolution. The study combined high-throughput TCR immunosequencing, statistical association of individual TCRs with disease status, and machine learning to predict cytomegalovirus infection status. Typing coverage differed by locus: A, B, C, DRB1 and DQB1 were typed in roughly 629-630 donors, DQA1 in 522, DPA1 in some 570, and DPB1 in 472. To study patterns of TCR occurrence, a later analysis re-analyzed previously published TCR beta repertoires from several hundred donors and added high-resolution HLA genotyping. About 300 gigabases of sequencing data and 70 million to 95 million unique TCR sequences made up an early release that covered approximately 620 HLA-typed donors. The study profiled the T cell repertoires of more than 500 subjects by immunosequencing and related them to cytomegalovirus serostatus. Genome-wide SNP genotypes for about 60% of the roughly 670 donors were used in a later genetic analysis, which treated that subset as a discovery cohort. Every repertoire in the discovery cohort had been generated on one and the same sequencing platform. The study aimed to test whether signatures of past pathogen exposure could be identified by cataloging public T cell receptors. Because of strong linkage in the cohort, roughly five DR-DQ haplotypes were treated as single units for association and clustering. The later analysis used no new phenotypic data to find candidate immune exposures, relying instead on TCR beta sequences and their occurrence across donors. Among 300 to 450 genotyped donors of the cohort, an average of roughly 240,000 unique TCR beta nucleotide sequences were sequenced per donor, 15% to 20% of them non-productive. Along with the roughly 700-subject first cohort, a separate validation cohort of around 110 different subjects was used.

The paper as a whole reports these results and caveats: A few of the identified cytomegalovirus-associated TCR beta chains were confirmed in vitro to be specific for cytomegalovirus antigens. According to a later analysis, parvovirus B19, influenza, CMV and Epstein-Barr virus appeared linked to several top co-occurrence clusters. According to the authors, the approach could potentially be generalized to other disease states and immunological phenotypes. A further reported finding was that TCR beta sequences accurately predicted the HLA-A and HLA-B alleles for most subjects in the first cohort. In a later analysis, HLA-associated TCR beta chains were found to be more clonally expanded and to have lower generation probabilities than equally common non-associated chains. The only immune exposure information available for the cohort was CMV serostatus. Strong co-occurrence of HLA alleles, especially DR and DQ, made assigning TCR associations to individual alleles difficult. The study listed 150 to 200 TCR beta chains as associated with cytomegalovirus. In a later genetic analysis, a missense DCLRE1C variant was associated with V-gene and J-gene trimming of TCR beta chains, and the association was replicated in an independent cohort. Cytomegalovirus status was reported to be diagnosed by the classifier with high specificity and sensitivity in both the original and validation cohorts. In an earlier analysis of approximately 590 of the donors, most TCR beta V segments were observed in productive rearrangements about 87% or about 30% of the time, broadly matching IMGT annotations. Seventeen rarely observed V segments, including chromosome 9 orphons, were excluded from the earlier analysis of several hundred of the donors because counts were too low. Compared with the roughly 670-donor mean, donors in an Asian-associated ancestry cluster had fewer N-insertions in productive TCRs, according to a later genetic analysis. Specific HLA alleles were associated with 15,000 to 20,000 TCR beta sequences at a false discovery rate of 0.05 in a later analysis. Sequencing depth was assumed to be roughly uniform across donors in the presence/absence analyses, though that assumption may not hold. Across donors, most TCR sequences were observed very rarely, whereas some public TCRs were present in many individuals. A group of highly shared sequence variants was considered likely to be a technical artifact of the sequencing pipeline. In this cohort, only TCR beta chains were sequenced, and detectable features were limited by the absence of alpha or paired-chain data. HLA typing was unavailable for some donors at each locus, so association tests used only the typed subset. Linkage disequilibrium might explain the correlated functional status among segregating V segments, but an unknown experimental factor could not be excluded. In a later analysis, most CMV-associated TCR beta chains were found to appear HLA-restricted, with HLA associations seemingly driven largely by CMV exposure. In a later analysis, TCR association rates were found to vary across HLA loci, with the most associated TCRs seen for DRB1 alleles and the fewest for HLA-C alleles. Some IMGT-functional V segments, including TRBV6-2 and TRBV6-3, could not be distinguished by the 87-base-pair reads and were therefore excluded.

This clone was detected only a few times. Its antigen remains undetermined. Sequence at one end of the junction differs from germline and may be a read error. The CDR3 spans 15 residues, from the cysteine through the phenylalanine. The entry retains the CDR3 DNA only, 45 bases that are in frame from base 1. CDR1 is given as MGHRA and CDR2 as YSYEKL, both from the germline V gene. Library method: the immunoSEQ multiplex PCR assay. A mixture of 60 forward primers for TCR Vbeta segments and 13 reverse primers for TCR Jbeta segments was used in the multiplex PCR. The CDR3 region of rearranged TCR beta genes was amplified from genomic DNA with a multiplex PCR assay. The amplified TCR beta libraries were sequenced on the Illumina HiSeq System as 87-base-pair reads. The authors processed their data as follows. In a later analysis, some 80 million unique TCR beta chains were counted across the 690 or so repertoires, and roughly 10 million of these chains were shared by at least two donors. To remove PCR and sequencing errors, raw reads were error-corrected and collapsed into unique sequences using a nearest-neighbor algorithm that merged closely related sequences. Alignment of CDR3 sequences to IMGT reference sequences was used to assign V, D and J gene segments. Each retained sequence needed at least a six-nucleotide match to both a V gene segment and a J gene segment. A rearrangement was called productive if the CDR3 had no stop codons and remained in frame with V and J, and every other rearrangement was called non-productive. CDR3 was defined according to IMGT convention as the region running from the second conserved V-encoded cysteine to the conserved J-encoded phenylalanine. The earlier analysis of fewer than 700 of the donors excluded sequences that lacked an unambiguous match to a single V gene segment. In an earlier analysis of about 590 of the donors, a V segment was called functional when productive rearrangements were above 56.7%, and segregating when the standard deviation between donors exceeded 5%. A statistical classification framework was built for diagnosing cytomegalovirus status from the catalog of TCR beta chain sequences. V and J gene assignment, in a later analysis, came from comparing TCR nucleotide sequences with IMGT/GENE-DB human TR gene sequences. Using the TCRdist pipeline, a later analysis assigned CDR3 sequences along with most-parsimonious VDJ recombination scenarios. In a later analysis, each TCR beta chain was defined by its CDR3 amino acid sequence together with its V-gene family, and reads without a unique V-gene family were excluded. As a way to deal with suspected cross-contamination and a sequencing artifact, a later analysis dropped hundreds of nucleotide sequences that were highly shared and had low generation probability. A later analysis calculated a clonal expansion index for each public chain from normalized within-repertoire ranks of inferred template counts. In a later analysis, generation probabilities were computed using a VDJ recombination model fitted to out-of-frame rearrangements, and the results were checked against IGoR. Hypergeometric tests were used in a later analysis to score TCR-TCR, TCR-HLA and TCR-CMV co-occurrence, with a repertoire-size bias correction applied to the TCR pairs. To estimate false discovery rates, a later analysis permuted the HLA or CMV assignments 20 times. A later analysis grouped co-occurring TCRs with DBSCAN, adding TCRdist sequence similarity when clustering within HLA-allele-positive subsets. Co-occurrence clustering excluded repertoires with fewer than 30,000 or more than 120,000 public chains, plus five with anomalous nucleotide sharing. As stored in TCRdb, this immuneACCESS dataset retains in-frame rearrangements with V and J assigned. A fraction of the clones does not appear; measured against another copy, unresolved V genes explain less than half of the discrepancy, and the remainder lacks a known reason. For V, J and clone size, that table is used; D and trimming come from the DNA. Within this sample are 65,000 to 95,000 clones, with around 76% of them counted one time only. The leading ten clones occupy less than 7% of the sample.

The cohort comprised around 690 healthy bone marrow donors. At the time of sampling, every cohort member was nominally healthy, though immune exposures that went unrecorded were likely present. The donor tested CMV seropositive, placing the donor among the approximately 310 seropositive members of the cohort. A peripheral blood sample was provided by each donor, and peripheral blood mononuclear cells were used for TCR beta sequencing. Genomic DNA was extracted from the blood cell samples with the Qiagen DNeasy Blood Extraction Kit. The chain is made from TRBV4-1 and TRBJ1-4; 8 junctional bases match TRBD1. Sequencing was carried out using PBMCs. This receptor was obtained from a male donor in good health and CMV-seropositive. CDR3 reads: CASNQGDRTQSALFF. The DNA sequence is as follows: TGCGCCAGCAACCAAGGGGACAGGACTCAGTCTGCTCTGTTTTTT.